This T cell receptor beta chain was retrieved from a study of blood T cell repertoires in COVID-19. Turning to the study itself: T cells, B-cell-depleted T cells, or PBMCs provided the cDNA or gDNA that served as material.

Original handling: The assay estimated nucleated cells by amplifying reference gene primers. TCRdb's table, derived via immunoSEQ multiplex PCR, lists solely in-frame clones and lacks some. V and J calls and clone size come straight from that table; D and trimming were deduced from the DNA. The profile covers hundreds of thousands of clones, with 80% to 90% appearing a single time and approximately 7.8% taken by the ten largest. The junction had 12 bases not matched to a gene; V was cut back by 2 bases and J by 0 bases. This CDR3 has 18 amino acids. Per the germline V gene, CDR1 is LGHNA and CDR2 is YSLEER.

The rearrangement uses TRBV4-3 and TRBJ1-2, with 7 nucleotides matching TRBD1. The origin of this receptor is a woman aged 45-60 years who had recovered from COVID-19. Specimen: peripheral blood. The CDR3 DNA sequence: TGCGCCAGCAGCCAATCGGCGCGGACAGGCGGATCTAACTATGGCTACACCTTC. It specifies CASSQSARTGGSNYGYTF.